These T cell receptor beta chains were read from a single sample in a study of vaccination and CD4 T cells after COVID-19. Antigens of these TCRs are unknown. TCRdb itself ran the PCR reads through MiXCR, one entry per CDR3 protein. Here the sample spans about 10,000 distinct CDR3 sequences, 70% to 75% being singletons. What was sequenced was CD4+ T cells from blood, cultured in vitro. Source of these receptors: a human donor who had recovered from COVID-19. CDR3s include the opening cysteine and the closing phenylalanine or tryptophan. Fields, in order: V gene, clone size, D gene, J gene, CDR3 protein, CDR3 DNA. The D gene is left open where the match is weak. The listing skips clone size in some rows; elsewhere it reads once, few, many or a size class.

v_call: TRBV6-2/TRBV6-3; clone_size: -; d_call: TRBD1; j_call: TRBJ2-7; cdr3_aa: CASNTRGPRGYEQYF; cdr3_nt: TGTGCCAGCAACACCAGGGGGCCGCGTGGGTACGAGCAGTACTTC
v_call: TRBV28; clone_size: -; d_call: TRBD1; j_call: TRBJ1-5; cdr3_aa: CASSLIGGAYQPQHF; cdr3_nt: TGTGCCAGCAGTTTGATAGGGGGCGCATATCAGCCCCAGCATTTT
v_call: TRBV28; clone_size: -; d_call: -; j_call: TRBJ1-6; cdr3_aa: CASSLKNRNSPLHF; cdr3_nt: TGTGCCAGCAGTTTAAAGAACAGGAATTCACCCCTCCACTTT
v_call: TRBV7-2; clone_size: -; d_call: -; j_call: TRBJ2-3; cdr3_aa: CASSSTDTQYF; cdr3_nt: TGTGCCAGCAGCTCCACAGATACGCAGTATTTT
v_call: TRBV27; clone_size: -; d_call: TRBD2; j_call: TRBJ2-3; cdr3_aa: CASRRLAHPSTDTQYF; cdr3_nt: TGTGCCAGCAGGAGACTAGCGCACCCTAGCACAGATACGCAGTATTTT
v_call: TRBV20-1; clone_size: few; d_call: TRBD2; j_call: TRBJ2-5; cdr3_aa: CSARLTSAQETQYF; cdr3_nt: TGCAGTGCTAGGCTAACTAGCGCCCAAGAGACCCAGTACTTC
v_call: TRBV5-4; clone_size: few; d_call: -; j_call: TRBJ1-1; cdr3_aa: CASSIATMGNTEAFF; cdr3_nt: TGTGCCAGCAGCATCGCAACCATGGGAAACACTGAAGCTTTCTTT
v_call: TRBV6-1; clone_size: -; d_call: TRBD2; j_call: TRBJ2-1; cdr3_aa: CASRPRLAGGPNNEQFF; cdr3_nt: TGTGCCAGCAGGCCTCGACTAGCGGGAGGGCCTAACAATGAGCAGTTCTTC
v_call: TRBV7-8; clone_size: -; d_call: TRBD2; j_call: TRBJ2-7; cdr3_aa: CASSDGLARNYPYEQYF; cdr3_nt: TGTGCCAGCAGCGACGGACTAGCGCGAAACTATCCCTACGAGCAGTACTTC
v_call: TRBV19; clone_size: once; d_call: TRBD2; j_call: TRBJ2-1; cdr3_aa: CASIGGSSYNEQFF; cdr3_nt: TGTGCCAGTATCGGGGGGAGCTCCTACAATGAGCAGTTCTTC
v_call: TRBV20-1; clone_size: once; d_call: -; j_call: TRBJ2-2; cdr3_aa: CSAETGGSYTGELFF; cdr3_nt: TGCAGTGCCGAGACGGGTGGCTCCTACACCGGGGAGCTGTTTTTT
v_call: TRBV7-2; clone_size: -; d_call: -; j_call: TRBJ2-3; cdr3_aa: CASSFDLGKTQYF; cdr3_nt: TGTGCCAGCAGCTTCGACTTAGGGAAGACGCAGTATTTT
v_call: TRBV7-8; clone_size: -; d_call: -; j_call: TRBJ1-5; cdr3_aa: CASSYNPTNNQPQHF; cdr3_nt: TGTGCCAGCAGCTATAATCCGACGAACAATCAGCCCCAGCATTTT
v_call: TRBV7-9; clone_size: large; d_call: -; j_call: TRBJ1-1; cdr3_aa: CASSLMGGSYGTEAFF; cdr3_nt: TGTGCCAGCAGCTTAATGGGGGGTTCTTATGGCACTGAAGCTTTCTTT
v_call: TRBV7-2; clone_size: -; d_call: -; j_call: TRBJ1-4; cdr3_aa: CASSPSVGAGKLFF; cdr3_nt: TGTGCCAGCAGCCCTAGCGTAGGGGCAGGAAAACTGTTTTTT
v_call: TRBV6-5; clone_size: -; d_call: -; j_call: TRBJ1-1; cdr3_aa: CASSYDRLTEAFF; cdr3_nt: TGTGCCAGCAGTTACGACAGGCTCACTGAAGCTTTCTTT
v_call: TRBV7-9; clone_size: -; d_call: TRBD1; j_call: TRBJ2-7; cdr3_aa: CASSPGDRAYEQYF; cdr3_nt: TGTGCCAGCAGCCCAGGGGACAGGGCCTACGAGCAGTACTTC